These 18 T cell receptor beta chains originate from one sample sequenced in a study of blood T cell repertoires in COVID-19 (dated by TCRdb to about 2020). The protocol used for the library was the immunoSEQ multiplex PCR assay. Imported from immuneACCESS, the table was reduced by TCRdb to in-frame sequences with V and J called. These copies leave out some clones; in studies compared against another copy, an unresolved V gene accounts for under half, and the cause of the remainder is not known. This sample has around 120,000 clones in its table, and over 75% of those were observed once. Approximately 10% of the sample is in the top ten clones. The sequencing input was peripheral blood. Every receptor here comes from an elderly man with acute or convalescent COVID-19.

V usage is TRBV12-3 or TRBV12-4 and J usage is TRBJ1-2; no clear D gene. V was cut by 1 base and J by 8 bases, with 8 bases left in between. The CDR3 spans 12 residues. The CDR3 region has the DNA TGTGCCAGCAGTTTAGACAGCATCGGCTACACCTTC. This gives the protein CASSLDSIGYTF.

The V call is TRBV7-2, the J call TRBJ2-7; 15 bases are a match to TRBD2. The CDR3 has 19 amino acids. Unmatched junction bases numbered 14, after V lost 5 bases and J lost 3 bases. Germline CDR1 SGHTA, CDR2 FQGNSA. The CDR3 DNA reads TGTGCCAGCAGCACCGGGAGAGGGACTAGCGGGAGGAGGGGCTACGAGCAGTACTTC. Protein: CASSTGRGTSGRRGYEQYF.

V usage is TRBV7-3 and J usage is TRBJ2-3, with D perhaps matching TRBD2 (6 bases). This CDR3 is built from 16 residues. The germline V gene encodes CDR1 SGHTA and CDR2 FQGTGA. Trimming pared 3 bases from V and 2 bases from J, leaving 15 bases between. The CDR3 is CASSFGRRGTTDTQYF. CDR3 DNA: TGTGCCAGCAGCTTTGGTAGGCGGGGAACCACAGATACGCAGTATTTT. The full variable domain, rest sourced from reference TRBV7-3 and TRBJ2-3, is GAGVSQTPSNKVTEKGKYVELRCDPISGHTALYWYRQSLGQGPEFLIYFQGTGAADDSGLPNDRFFAVRPEGSVSTLKIQRTERGDSAVYLCASSFGRRGTTDTQYFGPGTRLTVL.

The chain couples TRBV9 to TRBJ2-7, with a tentative D call TRBD1 (5 bases). Trimming took 0 bases from V and 2 from J, leaving 18 bases between them. CDR1 SGDLS and CDR2 YYNGEE come from the germline V gene. CDR3 length equals 17 residues. The CDR3 coding sequence is TGTGCCAGCAGCGTAGCCACAGGCACAGCCACAACCTACGAGCAGTACTTC. It is translated as CASSVATGTATTYEQYF.

The V and J genes are TRBV4-1 and TRBJ2-4; TRBD1 matches 7 bases. The germline gives CDR1 MGHRA, CDR2 YSYEKL. This CDR3 is built from 15 residues. V lost 4 bases and J lost 6; bases outside the gene matches: 9. DNA of the CDR3: TGCGCCAGCAGCCTAGGACAGGCTACTGGAAACATTCAGTACTTC. Translation: CASSLGQATGNIQYF.

This clone showed up just a few times. The chain links TRBV15 to TRBJ1-2, with D possibly matching TRBD1 (6 bases). This CDR3 is built from 17 residues. Germline V gives CDR1 LNHNV, CDR2 YYDKDF (reference sequence). V lost 0 bases and J lost 4, with 18 bases in between. The CDR3 reads CATSRDSGQSHVYGYTF. The CDR3 DNA sequence: TGTGCCACCAGCAGAGACTCAGGACAGTCGCATGTCTATGGCTACACCTTC.

The gene calls are TRBV2 and TRBJ2-7, with D possibly TRBD2 on 5 matching bases. Trimming took 3 bases from V and 9 from J, leaving 15 bases between them. The germline CDR1 and CDR2 sequences are SNHLY and FYNNEI. The CDR3 covers 13 residues. CDR3 protein: CASSDVGSFPQYF. In DNA, the CDR3 is TGTGCCAGCAGTGACGTTGGGAGCTTTCCGCAGTACTTC.

The rearrangement uses TRBV6-5 and TRBJ1-2; D is uncertain. Trimming stripped 6 bases from V and 0 bases from J, with 8 bases between. Germline V gene data show CDR1 as MNHEY and CDR2 as SVGAGI. The CDR3 consists of 13 residues. As DNA, the CDR3 is TGTGCCAGCAGCCCGGGATCTAACTATGGCTACACCTTC. It yields the protein CASSPGSNYGYTF.

The V gene is TRBV3-1 (or the pseudogene TRBV3-2), the J gene TRBJ1-1, with D unresolved. Trimming pared 1 base from V and 6 bases from J, leaving 6 bases between. CDR1 and CDR2 from the germline V gene are LGHDT and YNNKEL (reference sequence). This CDR3 has 12 residues. The CDR3 loop reads CASSQVASEAFF. The DNA of the CDR3 is TGTGCCAGCAGCCAAGTGGCATCTGAAGCTTTCTTT.

The rearrangement uses TRBV21-1 and TRBJ1-2; TRBD1, as called in the table, went unchecked against the DNA. TRBV21-1 is a known pseudogene. This CDR3 region has 12 residues. The DNA of the CDR3 is TGTGCCAGCAGCAAAGGGACAGATGGCTACACCTTC. Amino acids: CASSKGTDGYTF.

This clone was detected only a few times. V is TRBV29-1 and J is TRBJ1-3; D may be TRBD1 (6 bases). The CDR3 has 15 amino acids. Germline lookup yields CDR1 SQVTM and CDR2 ANQGSEA. V was clipped by 0 bases and J by 2 bases, with 11 bases between them. CDR3 sequence (DNA): TGCAGCGTTGAAGATCGGGGGGGCCCTGGAAACACCATATATTTT. Protein sequence: CSVEDRGGPGNTIYF.

CDR3: CASSPGQAFSGNTIYF. The CDR3 DNA reads as TGCGCCAGCAGTCCCGGACAGGCGTTCTCTGGAAACACCATATATTTT. The rearrangement joins TRBV5-1 to TRBJ1-3; TRBD1 matches 7 bases. Germline CDR1 and CDR2: SGHRS and YFSETQ. The ends lost 5 bases at V and 0 bases at J; junction bases unmatched: 8. CDR3 length: 16 amino acids.

This sequence joins TRBV19 and TRBJ1-6; D perhaps matches TRBD1 (6 bases). V dropped 5 bases and J dropped 6 bases, with 8 bases sitting between them. The V gene's germline CDR1 is LNHDA and CDR2 SQIVND (reference sequence). CDR3 length: 13 amino acids. As DNA, the CDR3 is TGTGCCAGTAGTCCCAGGGGTAATTCACCCCTCCACTTT. Protein: CASSPRGNSPLHF.

The chain couples TRBV3-1 (or the pseudogene TRBV3-2) to TRBJ2-7, with a tentative D call TRBD2 (6 bases). Per germline, CDR1 LGHDT and CDR2 YNNKEL (reference sequence). V lost 6 bases, J lost 2 bases, and 14 bases lay in between. The CDR3 loop spans 14 amino acids. CDR3: CASRKGGSPYEQYF. The CDR3 DNA reads TGTGCCAGCAGGAAAGGAGGGTCTCCCTACGAGCAGTACTTC.

The chain carries TRBV10-2 and TRBJ2-3; 8 positions match TRBD2. The CDR3 sequence is 17 residues long. The V gene end was trimmed by 1 base and the J gene end by 5 bases; junction bases not matched to a gene: 11. Germline V lookup: CDR1 WSHSY, CDR2 SAAADI. The CDR3 spells CASSEWVSGASGDTQYF. DNA for the CDR3: TGCGCCAGCAGTGAGTGGGTTAGCGGGGCCTCGGGAGATACGCAGTATTTT.

CDR3 in amino acids: CASSLDGTIGNQPQHF. CDR3 sequence (DNA): TGTGCCAGCAGCTTGGACGGGACAATAGGGAATCAGCCCCAGCATTTT. The J gene is TRBJ1-5, the V gene TRBV11-1; D is perhaps TRBD1 (6 bases). The V gene's germline CDR1 is SGHAT and CDR2 FQDESV (reference sequence). CDR3 length: 16 amino acids. Trimming took off 3 bases at V and 4 bases at J, with 16 bases between the two ends.

As to this clone: Other DNA sequences in the sample encode the same CDR3. J is TRBJ1-1 and V is TRBV11-2; the D is unclear. Trimming pared 1 base from V and 1 base from J, leaving 4 bases between. CDR3 size: 13 residues. Germline-derived CDR1 and CDR2 are SGHAT and FQNNGV. The CDR3 reads CASSLAGNTEAFF. The CDR3, as DNA: TGTGCCAGCAGCTTAGCAGGGAACACTGAAGCTTTCTTT.

The rearrangement links TRBV2 to TRBJ1-5; 8 bases match TRBD1. This CDR3 region has 18 residues. V lost 5 bases and J lost 1; bases outside the gene matches: 13. The germline V gene has CDR1 SNHLY and CDR2 FYNNEI. CDR3 region: CASSTRTGTGGSNQPQHF. The CDR3 DNA is TGTGCCAGCAGTACTCGGACAGGGACTGGTGGGAGCAATCAGCCCCAGCATTTT.